This T cell receptor beta chain derives from a study of graft-versus-host responses after intestinal transplantation. TCRdb keeps only in-frame clones here, not all; method: immunoSEQ multiplex PCR. The sample lists 35,000 to 45,000 clones, roughly 95% occurring once. This clone has only one observation. Its cognate antigen is unknown. Findings and caveats of the study: GvH clones surfaced in recipient marrow, some emerging earlier in ileum or blood.

This specimen was unstimulated CD4+ T cells sorted from spleen or lymph node cells, taken before transplant. The sequence was collected from a human donor who was the organ donor for an intestinal transplant.

The CDR3 nucleotides are TGTGCCATCAGTGACCTGGGGCAGGGGGTAGAGACCCAGTACTTC. As protein: CAISDLGQGVETQYF. The V and J genes are TRBV10-3 and TRBJ2-5; 7 nucleotides line up with TRBD1. V trimming: 3 bases; J trimming: 4 bases; junction bases outside the gene matches: 8. Germline-derived CDR1 and CDR2 are ENHRY and SYGVKD. This CDR3 is 15 amino acids long.